These 23 T cell receptor beta chains share one sample of origin, sequenced in a study of blood T cell repertoires in COVID-19. Clones were read by immunoSEQ multiplex PCR, and TCRdb kept only the in-frame ones, dropping some. Of fewer than 250,000 clones listed, approximately 83% are singletons. Input material: peripheral blood. The receptors originated from a woman aged 35 to 49 with active or convalescent COVID-19.

The rearrangement links TRBV24-1 to TRBJ1-2, with a tentative D call TRBD1 (5 bases). Germline values: CDR1 KGHDR, CDR2 SFDVKD. V was pared by 3 bases and J by 2 bases, with 9 bases between. The CDR3 is 14 residues long. The CDR3 DNA reads TGTGCCACCAGTGATCAGGGCATAAACTATGGCTACACCTTC. This codes for CATSDQGINYGYTF.

The chain is built from TRBV11-3 and TRBJ1-1, with a tentative D call TRBD1 (5 bases). V was shortened by 1 base and J by 11 bases, with 8 bases between the two germline ends. The CDR3 loop spans 11 amino acids. CDR1 is SGHNT and CDR2 is YENEEA in the germline V gene. This CDR3 is CASSLAGRAFF. The CDR3 coding sequence is TGTGCCAGCAGCTTAGCAGGGAGGGCTTTCTTT.

On this clone: Other DNA sequences from this sample encode an identical CDR3 as well. V gene TRBV28 combines with J gene TRBJ1-3; D is perhaps TRBD1 (5 bases). In germline, CDR1 is MDHEN, CDR2 SYDVKM. This CDR3 comprises 14 residues. Trimming removed 3 bases from V and 2 bases from J, with 8 bases in between. The CDR3 loop reads CASSLGGAGNTIYF. The CDR3 DNA reads as TGTGCCAGCAGTTTGGGAGGGGCTGGAAACACCATATATTTT.

This chain joins TRBV5-1 and TRBJ2-3, with D tentatively TRBD1 (5 bases). V dropped 5 bases and J dropped 2 bases, with 15 bases sitting between them. Per the germline V gene, CDR1 is SGHRS and CDR2 is YFSETQ. The CDR3 consists of 15 residues. The CDR3 sequence: CASRNYYRSTDTQYF. CDR3 DNA: TGCGCCAGCAGAAACTATTACAGGTCCACAGATACGCAGTATTTT.

This chain joins TRBV7-2 and TRBJ1-3; D remains unclear. In germline, CDR1 is SGHTA, CDR2 FQGNSA. The CDR3 is 16 amino acids. The V gene lost 1 base and the J gene lost 0 bases, with 10 bases spanning the gap. The CDR3 is CASSLEGAPSGNTIYF. The CDR3 bases are TGTGCCAGCAGCTTAGAGGGAGCTCCCTCTGGAAACACCATATATTTT. Complete variable domain (other parts from reference TRBV7-2 and TRBJ1-3): GAGVSQSPSNKVTEKGKDVELRCDPISGHTALYWYRQSLGQGLEFLIYFQGNSAPDKSGLPSDRFSAERTGGSVSTLTIQRTQQEDSAVYLCASSLEGAPSGNTIYFGEGSWLTVV.

The V and J genes are TRBV24-1 and TRBJ2-1, with 7 bases identical to TRBD2. Germline V CDR1 and CDR2: KGHDR, SFDVKD. The CDR3 has 17 residues. The V segment lost 2 bases and the J segment 6 bases; nucleotides outside the gene matches: 12. CDR3 protein: CATSDSTSSGISNEQFF. The DNA of the CDR3 is TGTGCCACCAGTGATTCGACCTCAAGCGGGATTAGCAATGAGCAGTTCTTC.

V usage is TRBV12-3 or TRBV12-4 and J usage is TRBJ2-2; 8 bases align to TRBD1. The CDR3 consists of 13 residues. V was clipped by 3 bases and J by 8 bases; unmatched bases: 2. DNA for the CDR3: TGTGCCAGCAGTTTTACAGGGGGAGGGGAGCTGTTTTTT. Amino acid sequence: CASSFTGGGELFF.

The chain joins TRBV6-5 to TRBJ2-1; D is ambiguous. The germline CDR1 and CDR2 sequences are MNHEY and SVGAGI. V lost 0 bases to trimming and J lost 6 bases, with 9 bases between them. This CDR3 has 14 residues. In nucleotides, the CDR3 is TGTGCCAGCAGTTACTCGAGCGCGTTCAATGAGCAGTTCTTC. It is translated as CASSYSSAFNEQFF.

The chain recombines TRBV10-3 with TRBJ2-7; the match to TRBD2 covers 7 bases. The V segment lost 0 bases and the J segment 0 bases; nucleotides outside the gene matches: 8. The CDR3 is made up of 17 amino acids. CDR1 and CDR2 (germline): ENHRY, SYGVKD. The CDR3 bases are TGTGCCATCAGTGAGTCTACTGAGCGGGGATACTCCTACGAGCAGTACTTC. Protein: CAISESTERGYSYEQYF.

CDR3 in amino acids: CASSWGTGNTIYF. The CDR3 region has the DNA TGTGCCAGCAGCTGGGGGACAGGAAACACCATATATTTT. The chain has TRBV13 and TRBJ1-3; D may be TRBD1 (6 bases). Looked up from germline, CDR1 is PRHDT and CDR2 is FYEKMQ (reference sequence). V lost 4 bases, J lost 4 bases, and 8 bases lay in between. This CDR3 has 13 residues.

This rearrangement joins TRBV2 to TRBJ1-2; TRBD1 might be the D (6 bases). Germline lookup yields CDR1 SNHLY and CDR2 FYNNEI. V was pared by 7 bases and J by 0 bases, with 15 bases between. The CDR3 covers 15 residues. The CDR3 here is CASNARGYSNYGYTF. The CDR3 DNA sequence: TGTGCCAGCAATGCCAGGGGCTACTCTAACTATGGCTACACCTTC.

V gene TRBV10-1 combines with J gene TRBJ1-6; tentative D call: TRBD1 (5 bases). The germline V gene encodes CDR1 WNHNN and CDR2 SYGVQD (reference sequence). Trimming cost V 8 bases and J 7 bases, with 21 bases left between them. This CDR3 comprises 16 residues. CDR3: CASPWGDQADNSPLHF. The CDR3 nucleotides read TGCGCCAGCCCCTGGGGGGACCAGGCGGACAATTCACCCCTCCACTTT.

This chain links TRBV24-1 with TRBJ1-1; 9 positions match TRBD1. V shed 6 bases and J 10 bases; nucleotides not matched to a gene: 2. The CDR3 sequence is 11 residues long. Germline V gives CDR1 KGHDR, CDR2 SFDVKD. This CDR3 reads CATSTGGIAFF. The CDR3 DNA is TGTGCCACCAGTACAGGGGGCATAGCTTTCTTT.

The chain joins TRBV7-9 to TRBJ1-4, with 8 bases aligning to TRBD1. Germline V gene sequence: CDR1 SEHNR, CDR2 FQNEAQ (reference sequence). The CDR3 is 15 amino acids. The V gene end was trimmed by 5 bases and the J gene end by 4 bases; junction bases not matched to a gene: 6. This CDR3 is CASSPQGVGNEKLFF. The CDR3 DNA reads TGTGCCAGCAGCCCACAGGGGGTCGGTAATGAAAAACTGTTTTTT.

The chain couples TRBV25-1 to TRBJ1-5; no firm D call. The CDR3 sequence is 16 residues long. Germline V CDR1 and CDR2: MGHDK, SYGVNS. V was pared by 1 base and J by 0 bases, with 10 bases between. The CDR3 DNA reads TGTGCCAGCAGTGAATCCCCCCGGGGTAGCAATCAGCCCCAGCATTTT. This gives the protein CASSESPRGSNQPQHF.

The rearrangement links TRBV3-1 (or the pseudogene TRBV3-2) to TRBJ2-7, with D possibly TRBD2 on 6 matching bases. The V end was cut by 5 bases, the J end by 0 bases, with 11 bases between. This CDR3 contains 14 residues. CDR1 is LGHDT, CDR2 YNNKEL, per germline (reference sequence). The DNA for the CDR3 is TGTGCCAGCAGCGACGGGGGTTCCTCCTACGAGCAGTACTTC. Translation gives CASSDGGSSYEQYF.

This clone was seen more than once but under ten times. The rearrangement uses TRBV5-6 and TRBJ1-6; no definite D call. The germline gives CDR1 SGHDT, CDR2 YYEEEE. Trimming shortened V by 0 bases and J by 10 bases, and 8 bases separated the two germline ends. The CDR3 totals 13 residues. In DNA form, the CDR3 reads TGTGCCAGCAGCTTGGGACCCGGGTCACCCCTCCACTTT. This gives the protein CASSLGPGSPLHF.

As regards this clone: At one of its ends the junction is not consistent with the germline gene, which may arise from a read error. The chain carries TRBV15 and TRBJ1-5; D ambiguous. The length of the CDR3 is 17 residues. Germline loops: CDR1 LNHNV, CDR2 YYDKDF (reference sequence). The CDR3 sequence: CATSRDPPGYSSQPQHF. CDR3 coding DNA: TGTGCCACCAGCAGAGATCCCCCAGGTTACAGCAGTCAGCCCCAGCATTTT.

The rearrangement uses TRBV19 and TRBJ1-2, with D possibly being TRBD1 (5 bases). The CDR3 spans 14 residues. Germline V lookup: CDR1 LNHDA, CDR2 SQIVND (reference sequence). The germline V and J ends were trimmed by 3 bases and 4 bases, with 12 bases remaining between them. Here the CDR3 reads CASSIPGDTYGYTF. Written as DNA, the CDR3 is TGTGCCAGTAGTATCCCGGGGGATACCTATGGCTACACCTTC.

The chain recombines TRBV7-8 with TRBJ1-6; weak D call: TRBD1 (6 bases). CDR1 is SGHVS, CDR2 FQNEAQ, per germline. Trimming removed 5 bases from V and 7 bases from J, with 15 bases in between. This CDR3 has 15 amino acids. CDR3 sequence: CASSPRRQVNSPLHF. The CDR3 coding sequence is TGTGCCAGCAGCCCCCGCAGACAGGTGAATTCACCCCTCCACTTT.

The chain has TRBV11-2 and TRBJ1-2, with 9 bases fitting TRBD1. CDR3 length equals 17 residues. Germline CDR1 SGHAT, CDR2 FQNNGV. Unmatched junction bases numbered 18, after V lost 5 bases and J lost 8 bases. CDR3 bases: TGTGCCAGCAGCCATCGCCGAGGACAGGGGAAGGGACCCGGCTACACCTTC. Translating it yields CASSHRRGQGKGPGYTF.

The table lists this clone with a few counts. The chain recombines TRBV4-3 with TRBJ1-6; tentatively, D is TRBD1 (5 bases). This CDR3 comprises 18 residues. With 4 bases removed from V and 7 bases from J, the gap between germline ends came to 23 bases. In germline, CDR1 is LGHNA, CDR2 YSLEER. This CDR3 is CASSPDLGGALWNSPLHF. CDR3 nucleotide sequence: TGCGCCAGCAGCCCGGACCTGGGAGGGGCACTATGGAATTCACCCCTCCACTTT.

The chain combines TRBV10-3 with TRBJ1-6; D gene uncertain. CDR1 is ENHRY and CDR2 is SYGVKD in the germline V gene. V dropped 8 bases and J dropped 0 bases, with 8 bases sitting between them. The CDR3 length is 14 residues. For the CDR3, the DNA is TGTGCCATCGCACACAGCTCCTATAATTCACCCCTCCACTTT. This codes for CAIAHSSYNSPLHF.